This entry describes one T cell receptor (beta chain). It has no known antigen specificity. There are no base qualities to consult, and no much larger clone falls within one base. Enrolling through a virtual design, the prospective study's participants ranged in age from roughly 18 to 95 years and lived across roughly 24 United States geographic areas. To assign participants to cohorts, the prospective study relied on clinical history that participants themselves reported in a screening survey and a study questionnaire. Mobile phlebotomists in the prospective study collected whole blood, serum and a nasopharyngeal or oropharyngeal swab from every participant. Over a 2-month period, participants in the prospective study had the option of providing additional blood draws and questionnaires. Prospective study blood samples were shipped either frozen or at room temperature before DNA extraction. This record comes from a study of blood T cell repertoires in COVID-19 (dated by TCRdb to 2020 to 2021). Looking at the study overall: Samples from collaborators originated in the United States, Italy and Spain and spanned both the acute and convalescent phases of COVID-19. The material from the prospective study consisted of cDNA or gDNA derived from T cells, B-cell-depleted T cells, or PBMCs. The dataset comprised deeply sampled blood TCRbeta repertoires from subjects exposed to, actively infected with, or recovered from COVID-19. The repertoires were made available in a free public database intended to serve as a resource for research on the immune response to SARS-CoV-2. Samples were obtained from the ongoing ImmuneRACE study (first 160 participants) and from about 1,300 subjects provided by 6 global collaborators. Sample metadata almost always included a de-identified subject ID, COVID-19 status, age in years and sex. Where available, HLA class I and class II types were taken from metadata supplied by the sample provider and were not determined by assay-based typing.

The immunoSEQ Assay, a bias-controlled multiplex PCR, was used to amplify TCRbeta CDR3 regions from genomic DNA. The authors processed their data as follows. The number of nucleated cells in each sample was estimated by amplification of reference gene primers within the assay. To quantify the absolute abundance of each unique TCRbeta CDR3 rearrangement, sequence reads were collapsed and filtered. Productive Simpson clonality was computed per sample as the square root of Simpson's diversity index over productive rearrangements. TCRdb mirrors the immuneACCESS table, restricted to in-frame sequences. Some clones are absent from its copies; in checked studies, under half trace to an unresolved V gene, and the reason for the others is unknown. The DNA gave D and trimming, while V, J and clone size come from that table. Here the sample has hundreds of thousands of clones; nearly 90% occur a single time. Roughly 1.9% of the sample goes to the ten largest clones.

General findings and caveats noted by the study authors: The quantity of clinical and demographic metadata differed by source and by participant and was supplied without curation.

Deletion took 4 bases off V and 5 bases off J, with a span of 12 bases between the germline ends. CDR1 and CDR2, per the germline V gene, are SGHRS and YFSETQ. From its cysteine to its phenylalanine, the CDR3 spans 13 amino acids. The CDR3 DNA has 39 bases and is translated from base 1. This receptor chain uses TRBV5-1 and TRBJ1-2; tentative D gene TRBD1, with 5 bases matching. The receptor's source is a woman in her 40s with acute COVID-19. Source material: PBMCs or T cells enriched from blood (not recorded which). The CDR3 reads CASSNRNAYGYTF. The nucleotides read TGCGCCAGCAGCAACAGGAACGCTTATGGCTACACCTTC.